This T cell receptor (beta chain) was sequenced for a study of cytomegalovirus exposure and HLA in healthy donors. CDR3 size: 15 residues. PCR was performed using 60 Vbeta and 13 Jbeta primers. Some clones are missing from TCRdb's copy, which holds only in-frame ones; the method was immunoSEQ multiplex PCR. Here the sample spans 95,000 to 150,000 clones, over 80% being singletons. The sequenced sample was PBMCs. The V and J genes are TRBV12-2 and TRBJ2-2; TRBD2 is taken as the D call from the table, unchecked against the DNA. TRBV12-2 is designated a pseudogene. This clonotype originated in a man aged 50 to 59 in good health and CMV-seronegative. The CDR3: CASPWTSGKDGELFF. CDR3 bases: TGTGCAAGTCCCTGGACTAGCGGGAAAGACGGGGAGCTGTTTTTT.